These T cell receptor beta chains were read from a single sample in a study of CD8 T cells in Susac syndrome. Via MiXCR, TCRdb re-called the immunoSEQ multiplex PCR reads, giving one row per CDR3 protein. Counted here are some 200,000 distinct CDR3 sequences, approximately 95% occurring once; the ten biggest clones make up around 0.092%. Sample: CD4+ T cells from PBMCs. All receptors derive from a human donor with Susac syndrome. The CDR3 runs from the conserved cysteine through the conserved F or W. D genes are given only for firm matches. Clone size is shown for a subset of rows, as once, few, many or a class of expanded clone.

size	V	J	D	length	DNA	CDR3
-	TRBV10-3	TRBJ2-3	-	14	TGTGCCATCAGTCCAGCGGTGGGAACAGATACGCAGTATTTT	CAISPAVGTDTQYF
-	TRBV5-1	TRBJ2-7	TRBD2	17	TGCGCCAGCAGCTTGGTAGGACTAGCGGGAAGCTCCTACGAACAGTACTTC	CASSLVGLAGSSYEQYF
-	TRBV29-1	TRBJ2-3	TRBD2	13	TGCAGCGTTGCCCGCGCGGGGGAGGGTACGCAGTATTTT	CSVARAGEGTQYF
-	TRBV5-6	TRBJ1-2	TRBD1	14	TGTGCCAGCAGCGTCGACAGGGGAGGGTATGGCTACACCTTC	CASSVDRGGYGYTF
-	TRBV27	TRBJ1-1	-	11	TGTGCCAGCGCATCAGCCCTTGACGCTTTCTTT	CASASALDAFF
-	TRBV12-3/TRBV12-4	TRBJ2-2	TRBD2	15	TGTGCCAGCAGTTCTAGCGGGGGATTTACCGGGGAGCTGTTTTTT	CASSSSGGFTGELFF
-	TRBV3-1	TRBJ1-1	-	12	TGTGCCAGCAGCCAAGATACGAGTGCGGCTTTCTTT	CASSQDTSAAFF
-	TRBV19	TRBJ1-5	-	17	TGTGCCAGTAGTCCCCCTCCATGGGGAGCAGCTGATCAGCCCCAGCATTTT	CASSPPPWGAADQPQHF
-	TRBV29-1	TRBJ1-3	-	13	TGCAGCGTCGGCATGAGACTTGGAAACACCATATATTTT	CSVGMRLGNTIYF
-	TRBV15	TRBJ1-2	TRBD1	15	TGTGCCACCAGCAGAAATACAGGGGCTAACTATGGCTACACCTTC	CATSRNTGANYGYTF
-	TRBV30	TRBJ1-1	TRBD1	14	TGTGCCTGGACTTTTCTTTCTGGGACAGACGAAGCTTTCTTT	CAWTFLSGTDEAFF
-	TRBV30	TRBJ2-7	-	12	TGTGCCTCTTCAGGACATTCCTACGAGCAGTACTTC	CASSGHSYEQYF
-	TRBV7-2	TRBJ2-3	-	14	TGTGCCAGCAGCTTAGGATACAGTACAGATACGCAGTATTTT	CASSLGYSTDTQYF
once	TRBV11-3	TRBJ2-1	-	13	TGTGCCAGCAGCCCCCGCGCCGGGACAACCACCTTCTTC	CASSPRAGTTTFF
-	TRBV7-2	TRBJ2-5	-	14	TGTGCCAGCAGCCAATCTTTGTACCAAGAGACCCAGTACTTC	CASSQSLYQETQYF
-	TRBV30	TRBJ2-2	-	14	TGTGCCTGGAGTGTACTACAGGGTAACGGGGAGCTGTTTTTT	CAWSVLQGNGELFF
-	TRBV15	TRBJ2-3	TRBD1	15	TGTGCCACCAGCAGAGTTGACAGGGTGGCAGATACGCAGTATTTT	CATSRVDRVADTQYF
-	TRBV20-1	TRBJ2-1	TRBD2	15	TGCAGTGCTGGTAAAGGACTAGCCTACTACAATGAGCAGTTCTTC	CSAGKGLAYYNEQFF
-	TRBV27	TRBJ1-2	-	16	TGTGCCAGCAGCCGTGACAGGTCGGCGGGGGACTATGGCTACACCTTC	CASSRDRSAGDYGYTF
-	TRBV12-3/TRBV12-4	TRBJ2-3	-	16	TGTGCCAGCAGTCTCCTTCGGACGCCGAGCACAGATACGCAGTATTTT	CASSLLRTPSTDTQYF
-	TRBV7-2	TRBJ2-7	-	13	TGTGCCAGCAGTCCTACCCTAAGAGACGAGCAGTACTTC	CASSPTLRDEQYF
-	TRBV14	TRBJ2-6	TRBD1	19	TGTGCCAGCAGCCAAGCCGCGACAGGGTTGATCTCTGGGGCCAACGTCCTGACTTTC	CASSQAATGLISGANVLTF
once	TRBV30	TRBJ1-5	-	12	TGTGCCTGGGCCGATGGCAATCAGCCCCAGCATTTT	CAWADGNQPQHF
-	TRBV5-4	TRBJ2-7	-	14	TGTGCCAGCAGCTTGTCCCCAGCTAAGGACGAGCAGTACTTC	CASSLSPAKDEQYF
-	TRBV24-1	TRBJ1-2	TRBD1	14	TGTGCCACCAGTGATGGGGACAGGGTTGGTGGCTACACCTTC	CATSDGDRVGGYTF
-	TRBV12-3/TRBV12-4	TRBJ1-2	-	15	TGTGCCAGCAGTCCTCGGGGAGGGATGAACTATGGCTACACCTTC	CASSPRGGMNYGYTF
-	TRBV29-1	TRBJ2-2	TRBD1	16	TGCAGCGTTCCTGGGACAGGCCCGATTTACACCGGGGAGCTGTTTTTT	CSVPGTGPIYTGELFF
-	TRBV29-1	TRBJ1-2	-	14	TGCAGCGTCGAGCGGACAGAAGGGGTATCAGGCTACACCTTC	CSVERTEGVSGYTF
-	TRBV5-1	TRBJ1-1	-	14	TGCGCCAGCAGCGATGGACGGACAAACACTGAAGCTTTCTTT	CASSDGRTNTEAFF
-	TRBV28	TRBJ1-5	TRBD1	15	TGTGCCAGCAGTCCAAGGACAGGGGGCTTTCAGCCCCAGCATTTT	CASSPRTGGFQPQHF
-	TRBV30	TRBJ1-3	TRBD1	14	TGTGCCTGGAGCCTGACAGGGCCCGGAAACACCATATATTTT	CAWSLTGPGNTIYF
-	TRBV19	TRBJ1-5	TRBD1	15	TGTGCCAGTAGTTCACGACAGGGTGCGAATCAGCCCCAGCATTTT	CASSSRQGANQPQHF
-	TRBV2	TRBJ2-3	TRBD2	14	TGTGCCAGTCTTAGCGGGGGGACCTCAGATACGCAGTATTTT	CASLSGGTSDTQYF
-	TRBV14	TRBJ2-3	TRBD2	15	TGTGCCAGCAGCCGCCAGGGACTAGCTGTGGATACGCAGTATTTT	CASSRQGLAVDTQYF
-	TRBV29-1	TRBJ1-2	-	12	TGCAGCGCTTCTGACGGGGATTATGGCTACACCTTC	CSASDGDYGYTF
-	TRBV3-1	TRBJ1-5	-	15	TGTGCCAGCAGCCAAGGGCAGGCGGCTAATCAGCCCCAGCATTTT	CASSQGQAANQPQHF
-	TRBV19	TRBJ1-2	-	17	TGTGCCAGTAGTATGGGTACGTTGCCGAAGGGATACTCTGGCTACACCTTC	CASSMGTLPKGYSGYTF
-	TRBV2	TRBJ2-2	-	14	TGTGCCAGCAGTGATCTGTGGGGAACCGGGGAGCTGTTTTTT	CASSDLWGTGELFF
-	TRBV11-3	TRBJ2-4	-	14	TGTGCCAGCAGCGAAGGGGCCGGGGTAGACATTCAGTACTTC	CASSEGAGVDIQYF
-	TRBV20-1	TRBJ2-1	-	13	TGCAGTGCTATGGGGGGCCGGGACAATGAGCAGTTCTTC	CSAMGGRDNEQFF
-	TRBV7-8	TRBJ2-5	TRBD2	15	TGTGCCACCCAAGACTCTAGCGGGGGTTCTGAGACCCAGTACTTC	CATQDSSGGSETQYF
-	TRBV29-1	TRBJ2-2	TRBD2	19	TGCAGCGTCGCCCCCGCAGCGGGGGGGTGGTTCGCGAACACCGGGGAGCTGTTTTTT	CSVAPAAGGWFANTGELFF
-	TRBV19	TRBJ1-5	TRBD1	16	TGTGCCAGTACCCTCCCGACAGGGAATAGCAATCAGCCCCAGCATTTT	CASTLPTGNSNQPQHF
-	TRBV20-1	TRBJ2-1	TRBD2	14	TGCAGTGCTAGTGGGGGGTCTCGCGGGGGGGAGCAGTTCTTC	CSASGGSRGGEQFF